These 18 T cell receptor beta chains were sequenced from one sample in a study of blood T cell repertoires in COVID-19. The assay was immunoSEQ multiplex PCR, and TCRdb's table has in-frame clones only and misses some. Counted here are about 240,000 clones, nearly 90% occurring once; the ten biggest clones make up around 0.8%. Sequencing was performed on peripheral blood. The receptors here all came from a woman aged 25-40 years with acute or convalescent COVID-19.

As regards this clone: One end of the junction does not line up with germline, which may come from a read error. The rearrangement joins TRBV24-1 to TRBJ1-2, with 7 nucleotides matching TRBD1. Germline V gives CDR1 KGHDR, CDR2 SFDVKD. The CDR3 extends over 11 amino acids. The CDR3 here is CATGDSFSTAF. CDR3 DNA: TGTGCCACCGGGGACAGCTTCTCTACCGCCTTC.

The rearrangement links TRBV24-1 to TRBJ2-1, with 10 bases lining up with TRBD2. Trimming at V came to 3 bases and at J to 7 bases, leaving 8 bases not matched to a gene. This CDR3 region has 16 residues. CDR1 is KGHDR and CDR2 is SFDVKD in the germline V gene. CDR3 residues: CATSDESSGRRNEQFF. The CDR3 bases are TGTGCCACCAGTGATGAGTCTAGCGGGAGACGGAATGAGCAGTTCTTC.

The rearrangement links TRBV9 to TRBJ1-3, with 7 bases aligning to TRBD1. Per germline, CDR1 SGDLS and CDR2 YYNGEE. This CDR3 has 14 residues. V dropped 6 bases and J dropped 4; count of bases not matched to a gene: 7. The CDR3: CASTEQGSGNTIYF. DNA for the CDR3: TGTGCCAGCACCGAACAGGGGTCCGGAAACACCATATATTTT.

This clone appeared a single time. V usage is TRBV3-1 (or the pseudogene TRBV3-2) and J usage is TRBJ2-3; D unresolved. The germline V gene encodes CDR1 LGHDT and CDR2 YNNKEL (reference sequence). This CDR3 has 12 amino acids. V lost 3 bases, J lost 2 bases, and 3 bases lay in between. The CDR3 region is CASSHLTDTQYF. The CDR3, as DNA: TGTGCCAGCAGCCACCTCACAGATACGCAGTATTTT.

In nucleotides, the CDR3 is TGCGCCAGCAGCCAAGTTCTAAGTATCTCCTACAATGAGCAGTTCTTC. As protein: CASSQVLSISYNEQFF. The J gene is TRBJ2-1, the V gene TRBV4-3, with D unclear. The germline CDR1 and CDR2 sequences are LGHNA and YSLEER. The CDR3 covers 16 residues. Trimming removed 1 base at V and 0 bases at J, with 10 bases between.

This clone came up once. J is TRBJ2-1 and V is TRBV7-6, with 11 bases identical to TRBD2. The CDR3 contains 15 residues. V lost 0 bases and J lost 6; bases outside the gene matches: 1. Germline CDR1 reads SGHVS; CDR2 reads FNYEAQ. The CDR3 sequence is CASSLASGRANEQFF. CDR3 nucleotide sequence: TGTGCCAGCAGCTTAGCTAGCGGGAGGGCCAATGAGCAGTTCTTC. The full variable domain, in which reference TRBV7-6 and TRBJ2-1 provide the parts outside the CDR3, is GAGVSQSPRYKVTKRGQDVALRCDPISGHVSLYWYRQALGQGPEFLTYFNYEAQQDKSGLPNDRFSAERPEGSISTLTIQRTEQRDSAMYRCASSLASGRANEQFFGPGTRLTVL.

The CDR3 coding sequence is TGCGCCAGCAGCTTGGCGGACATCAGATATTCACCCCTCCACTTT. It codes for CASSLADIRYSPLHF. This chain connects TRBV5-1 to TRBJ1-6, with TRBD1 as a possible D gene (5 bases). V dropped 0 bases and J dropped 8 bases, with 12 bases sitting between them. Germline-derived CDR1 and CDR2 are SGHRS and YFSETQ. This CDR3 spans 15 amino acids.

The V gene is TRBV11-3, the J gene TRBJ2-7, with D possibly being TRBD2 (6 bases). V was shortened by 1 base and J by 6 bases, with 16 bases between the two germline ends. CDR1 is SGHNT, CDR2 YENEEA, per germline. This CDR3 contains 15 residues. This CDR3 reads CASSLGGVSPSEQYF. Here the CDR3 DNA reads TGTGCCAGCAGCTTAGGGGGGGTCAGTCCCTCCGAGCAGTACTTC.

V is TRBV7-2 and J is TRBJ2-7, with 12 nucleotides matching TRBD2. CDR1 is SGHTA and CDR2 is FQGNSA in the germline V gene. The CDR3 totals 15 residues. The ends lost 2 bases at V and 3 bases at J; junction bases unmatched: 2. CDR3 amino acids: CASSLMTSGSYEQYF. Written as DNA, the CDR3 is TGTGCCAGCAGCTTAATGACTAGCGGGAGCTACGAGCAGTACTTC. Combining the CDR3 with reference TRBV7-2 and TRBJ2-7 gives the whole variable domain GAGVSQSPSNKVTEKGKDVELRCDPISGHTALYWYRQSLGQGLEFLIYFQGNSAPDKSGLPSDRFSAERTGGSVSTLTIQRTQQEDSAVYLCASSLMTSGSYEQYFGPGTRLTVT.

The CDR3 DNA is TGCAGCGTTCGACGGGTGAACACTGAAGCTTTCTTT. Translation: CSVRRVNTEAFF. J is TRBJ1-1 and V is TRBV29-1; D gene unclear. The germline V gene encodes CDR1 SQVTM and CDR2 ANQGSEA. This CDR3 contains 12 residues. V lost 5 bases and J lost 0, with 7 bases in between.

The V call is TRBV10-1, the J call TRBJ2-7; 9 bases fit TRBD1. Trimming at V came to 2 bases and at J to 3 bases, leaving 2 bases not matched to a gene. The CDR3 is 14 amino acids. In germline, CDR1 is WNHNN, CDR2 SYGVQD (reference sequence). The CDR3 loop is CASSEGTGFYEQYF. In DNA form, the CDR3 reads TGCGCCAGCAGTGAGGGGACAGGGTTCTACGAGCAGTACTTC.

V usage is TRBV6-1 and J usage is TRBJ1-3; TRBD1 is a possible D gene (5 bases). Germline V gene sequence: CDR1 MNHNS, CDR2 SASEGT. The CDR3 sequence is 18 residues long. V lost 0 bases, J lost 0 bases, and 15 bases lay in between. The CDR3 bases are TGTGCCAGCAGTGAAGCCGGGGGGGGAGGGACCTCTGGAAACACCATATATTTT. Its protein is CASSEAGGGGTSGNTIYF.

J is TRBJ1-2 and V is TRBV6-5, with 7 bases that match TRBD1. This CDR3 spans 14 amino acids. Germline loops: CDR1 MNHEY, CDR2 SVGAGI. V dropped 6 bases and J dropped 4; count of bases not matched to a gene: 8. The CDR3 loop is CASSGPGQFYGYTF. CDR3 coding DNA: TGTGCCAGCAGCGGACCGGGACAGTTCTATGGCTACACCTTC.

This chain uses TRBV5-6 with TRBJ2-3, with TRBD2 identical over 10 bases. The CDR3 has 15 residues. Per germline, CDR1 SGHDT and CDR2 YYEEEE. V gave up 5 bases and J gave up 3 bases; unmatched junction bases: 6. The CDR3 region is CASRNSGRSTDTQYF. The CDR3 nucleotides are TGTGCCAGCAGAAATAGCGGGAGGTCAACAGATACGCAGTATTTT.

V and J are TRBV6-5 and TRBJ1-1, with D unclear. V lost 6 bases and J 1 base, leaving 12 bases between the germline ends. Germline V lookup: CDR1 MNHEY, CDR2 SVGAGI. CDR3 length equals 14 residues. CDR3 DNA sequence: TGTGCCAGCAGGACCGACACTTGGAACACTGAAGCTTTCTTT. Protein sequence: CASRTDTWNTEAFF.

The chain joins TRBV19 to TRBJ2-3; the match to TRBD1 covers 8 bases. With V trimmed by 5 bases and J by 4 bases, 2 bases remained unmatched. The length of the CDR3 is 13 residues. The V gene's germline CDR1 is LNHDA and CDR2 SQIVND (reference sequence). CDR3 amino acids: CASSEQGADTQYF. Written as DNA, the CDR3 is TGTGCCAGTAGTGAACAGGGGGCAGATACGCAGTATTTT. Full variable domain (outside the CDR3, taken from reference TRBV19 and TRBJ2-3): DGGITQSPKYLFRKEGQNVTLSCEQNLNHDAMYWYRQDPGQGLRLIYYSQIVNDFQKGDIAEGYSVSREKKESFPLTVTSAQKNPTAFYLCASSEQGADTQYFGPGTRLTVL.

This clone was seen only once. The CDR3 region is CASSLETGRPGAFF. The CDR3 bases are TGTGCCAGCAGCCTTGAGACAGGGCGCCCCGGAGCTTTCTTT. The rearrangement links TRBV3-1 (or the pseudogene TRBV3-2) to TRBJ1-1, with TRBD1 matching over 7 bases. The CDR3 runs 14 residues. Germline CDR1 reads LGHDT; CDR2 reads YNNKEL (reference sequence). The junction had 12 bases not matched to a gene; V was cut back by 4 bases and J by 10 bases.

This sequence joins TRBV5-6 and TRBJ1-1; D is undetermined. The CDR3 sequence is 13 residues long. CDR1 and CDR2 from the germline V gene are SGHDT and YYEEEE. Trimming pared 4 bases from V and 3 bases from J, leaving 10 bases between. The CDR3 spells CASSVETYTEAFF. The DNA for the CDR3 is TGTGCCAGCAGCGTGGAAACTTACACTGAAGCTTTCTTT.